This TCR beta chain derives from a study of T cells after yellow fever vaccination. Whole-study context: Preparing low-cell-number fractions relied on SMART-Seq v4 Ultra Low Input.

Template switching by 5'RACE produced TCR cDNA, adding a universal primer site and UMIs. TCRdb recomputed calls from the 5' RACE reads with MiXCR, one row per CDR3 protein. Of just over 300,000 distinct CDR3 sequences listed, around 3.6% are singletons. To note about this clonotype: What it binds is unknown.

Whole-study results and caveats: Post-booster repertoires contained most primary-vaccination clones again (96% CD4, about 88% CD8). Contamination of FACS-sorted repertoires by abundant clonotypes from the bulk population could occur.

The ends were cut back, 0 bases at V and 8 bases at J, with 13 bases in the middle. The germline V gene has CDR1 GTSNPN and CDR2 SVGIG (reference sequence). This CDR3 is built from 14 residues. This chain uses TRBV30 with TRBJ1-4; weak D call: TRBD1 (5 bases). The clonotype comes from a man in his late teens or twenties who received the YFV17D yellow fever vaccine. The sample in question was PBMCs, obtained on the day of the yellow fever booster vaccination. CDR3 loop: CAWSVAGGREKLFF. CDR3 sequence (DNA): TGTGCCTGGAGTGTTGCGGGGGGACGGGAAAAACTGTTTTTT.